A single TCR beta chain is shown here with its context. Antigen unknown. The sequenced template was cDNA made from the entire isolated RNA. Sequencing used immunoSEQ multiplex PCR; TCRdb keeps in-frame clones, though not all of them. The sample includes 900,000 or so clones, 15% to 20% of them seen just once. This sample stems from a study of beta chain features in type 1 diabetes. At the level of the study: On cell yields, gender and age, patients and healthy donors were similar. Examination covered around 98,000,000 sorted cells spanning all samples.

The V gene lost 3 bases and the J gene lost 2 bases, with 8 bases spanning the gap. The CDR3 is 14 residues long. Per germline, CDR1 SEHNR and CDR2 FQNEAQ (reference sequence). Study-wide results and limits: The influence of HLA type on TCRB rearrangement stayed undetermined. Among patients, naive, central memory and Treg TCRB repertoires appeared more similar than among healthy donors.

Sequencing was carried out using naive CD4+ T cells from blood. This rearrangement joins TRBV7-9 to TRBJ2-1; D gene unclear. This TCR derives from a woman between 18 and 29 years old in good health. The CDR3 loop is CASSFSRAYNEQFF. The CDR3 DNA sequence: TGTGCCAGCAGCTTTTCCCGGGCCTACAATGAGCAGTTCTTC.